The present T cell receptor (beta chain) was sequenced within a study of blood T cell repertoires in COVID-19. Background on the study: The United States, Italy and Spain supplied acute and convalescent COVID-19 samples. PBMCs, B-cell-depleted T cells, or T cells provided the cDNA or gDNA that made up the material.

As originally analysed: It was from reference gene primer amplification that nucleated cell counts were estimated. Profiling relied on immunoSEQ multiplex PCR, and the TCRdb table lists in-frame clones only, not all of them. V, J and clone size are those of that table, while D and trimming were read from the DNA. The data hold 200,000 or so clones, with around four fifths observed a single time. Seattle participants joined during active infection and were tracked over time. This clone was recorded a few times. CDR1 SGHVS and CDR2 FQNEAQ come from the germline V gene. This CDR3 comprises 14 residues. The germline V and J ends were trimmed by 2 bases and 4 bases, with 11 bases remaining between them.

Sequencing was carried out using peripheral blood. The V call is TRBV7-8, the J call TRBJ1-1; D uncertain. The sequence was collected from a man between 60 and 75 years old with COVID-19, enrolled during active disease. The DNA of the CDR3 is TGTGCCAGCAGCTTACTTTCTACGGGCACTGAAGCTTTCTTT. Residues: CASSLLSTGTEAFF.